Each of the 4 T cell receptor beta chains below was sequenced from the same sample in a study of shared clonotypes between healthy human individuals. The method was immunoSEQ multiplex PCR; TCRdb's version includes in-frame clones alone and lacks a portion of them. Altogether roughly 2 million clones are present, roughly 94% being singletons, with the ten largest covering about 1.1%. Naive CD8 cells were CD45RO-negative, positively selected for CCR7, excluding terminally differentiated effector memory CD45RA+ cells. The sequencing input was naive CD8+ T cells sorted from blood. These receptors were taken from a man between 18 and 35 years old in good health.

CDR3 bases: TGTGCCAGCAGTTTCGTGCTAGCGGGGGGTAAAGATACGCAGTATTTT. Translation: CASSFVLAGGKDTQYF. The J gene is TRBJ2-3, the V gene TRBV27; 11 bases agree with TRBD2. Germline-derived CDR1 and CDR2 are MNHEY and SMNVEV (reference sequence). Trimming took 3 bases from V and 5 from J; bases not matched to a gene: 7. The CDR3 spans 16 residues.

The chain is built from TRBV19 and TRBJ1-1; the D is unclear. Trimming removed 3 bases at V and 0 bases at J, with 8 bases between. The germline gives CDR1 LNHDA, CDR2 SQIVND (reference sequence). The CDR3 has 14 amino acids. The CDR3 DNA reads TGTGCCAGTAGTATCTATAAGATGAACACTGAAGCTTTCTTT. Its protein product is CASSIYKMNTEAFF. The full variable domain, with the rest looked up from reference TRBV19 and TRBJ1-1, is DGGITQSPKYLFRKEGQNVTLSCEQNLNHDAMYWYRQDPGQGLRLIYYSQIVNDFQKGDIAEGYSVSREKKESFPLTVTSAQKNPTAFYLCASSIYKMNTEAFFGQGTRLTVV.

This rearrangement joins TRBV4-3 to TRBJ2-7; 7 positions agree with TRBD1. CDR1 is LGHNA, CDR2 YSLEER, per germline. The CDR3 has 15 residues. The V segment lost 2 bases and the J segment 2 bases; nucleotides outside the gene matches: 6. CDR3: CASSQFRDSAYEQYF. The DNA for the CDR3 is TGCGCCAGCAGCCAATTCCGGGACAGCGCCTACGAGCAGTACTTC.

V is TRBV18 and J is TRBJ2-3; 7 nucleotides match TRBD2. The length of the CDR3 is 15 residues. Per germline, CDR1 KGHSH and CDR2 LQKENI. After removal of 0 bases from V and 3 bases from J, the junction contained 3 bases not matched to a gene. CDR3 region: CASSPPGGPTDTQYF. Written as DNA, the CDR3 is TGTGCCAGCTCACCACCGGGAGGGCCGACAGATACGCAGTATTTT.